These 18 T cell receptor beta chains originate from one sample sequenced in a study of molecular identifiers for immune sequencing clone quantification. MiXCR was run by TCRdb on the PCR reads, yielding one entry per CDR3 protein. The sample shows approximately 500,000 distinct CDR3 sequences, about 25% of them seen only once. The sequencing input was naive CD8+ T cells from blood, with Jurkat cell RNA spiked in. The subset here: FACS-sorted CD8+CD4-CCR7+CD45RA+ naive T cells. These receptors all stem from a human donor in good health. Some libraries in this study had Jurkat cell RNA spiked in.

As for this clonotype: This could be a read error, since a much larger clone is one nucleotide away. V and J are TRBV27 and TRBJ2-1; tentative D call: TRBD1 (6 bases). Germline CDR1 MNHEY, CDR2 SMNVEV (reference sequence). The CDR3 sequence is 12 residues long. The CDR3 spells CASSFPGAEQLF. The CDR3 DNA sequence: TGTGCCAGCAGTTTCCCAGGGGCTGAGCAGCTCTTC.

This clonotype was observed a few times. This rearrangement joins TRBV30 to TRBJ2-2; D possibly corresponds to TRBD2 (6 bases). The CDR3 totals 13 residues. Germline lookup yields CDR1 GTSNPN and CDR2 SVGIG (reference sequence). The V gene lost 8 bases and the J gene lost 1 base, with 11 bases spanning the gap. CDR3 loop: CAGGGENTGELFF. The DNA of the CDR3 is TGTGCCGGCGGAGGGGAGAACACCGGGGAGCTGTTTTTT.

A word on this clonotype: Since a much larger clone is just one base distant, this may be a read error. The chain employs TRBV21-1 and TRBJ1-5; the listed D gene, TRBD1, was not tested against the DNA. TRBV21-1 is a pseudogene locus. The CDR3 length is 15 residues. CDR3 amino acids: CASSNRGRGNQLQHF. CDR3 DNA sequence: TGTGCCAGCAGCAACAGGGGCAGGGGGAATCAGCTCCAGCATTTT.

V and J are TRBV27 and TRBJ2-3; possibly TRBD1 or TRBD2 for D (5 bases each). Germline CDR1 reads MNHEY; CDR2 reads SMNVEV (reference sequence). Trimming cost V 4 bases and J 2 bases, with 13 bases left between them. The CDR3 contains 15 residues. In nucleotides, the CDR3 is TGTGCCAGCAGTTCCTTCCGGGACCTCACAGATACGCAGTATTTT. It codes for CASSSFRDLTDTQYF.

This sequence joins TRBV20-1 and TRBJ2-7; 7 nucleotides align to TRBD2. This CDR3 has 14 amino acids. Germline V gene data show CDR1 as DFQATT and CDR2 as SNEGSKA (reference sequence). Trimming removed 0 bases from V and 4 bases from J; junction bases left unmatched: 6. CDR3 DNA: TGCAGTGCTAGAGACGCGGGAGAGTCTTACGAGCAGTACTTC. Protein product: CSARDAGESYEQYF.

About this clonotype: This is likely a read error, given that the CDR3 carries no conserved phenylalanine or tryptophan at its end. The CDR3 coding sequence is TGTGCCAGCAGTGGTCACAGGGGCTCCTTATCTTCTGGGGCCAACGTCCTGACTCTC. Translated, it gives CASSGHRGSLSSGANVLTL. The rearrangement links TRBV12-3 or TRBV12-4 to TRBJ2-6, with 7 positions matching TRBD1. The trim removed 5 bases at V and 1 base at J, leaving 14 bases unmatched. This CDR3 spans 19 amino acids.

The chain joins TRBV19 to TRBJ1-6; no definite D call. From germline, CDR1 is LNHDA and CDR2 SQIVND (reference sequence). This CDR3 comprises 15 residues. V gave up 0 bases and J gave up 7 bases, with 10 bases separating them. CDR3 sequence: CASSIDLGRNSPLHF. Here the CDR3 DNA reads TGTGCCAGTAGTATAGATCTCGGCAGAAATTCACCCCTCCACTTT.

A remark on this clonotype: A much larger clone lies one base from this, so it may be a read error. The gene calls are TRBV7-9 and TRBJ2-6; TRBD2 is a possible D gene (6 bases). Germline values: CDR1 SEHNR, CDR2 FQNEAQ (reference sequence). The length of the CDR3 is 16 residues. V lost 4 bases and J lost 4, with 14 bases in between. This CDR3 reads CASSYRWAGGANVLTF. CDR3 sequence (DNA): TGTGCCAGCAGCTACAGGTGGGCGGGGGGGGCCAACGTCCTGACTTTC.

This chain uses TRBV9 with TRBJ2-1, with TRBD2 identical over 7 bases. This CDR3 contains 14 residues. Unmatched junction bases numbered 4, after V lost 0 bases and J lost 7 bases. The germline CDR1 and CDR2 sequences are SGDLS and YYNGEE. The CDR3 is CASSVAFSGNEQFF. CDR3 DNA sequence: TGTGCCAGCAGCGTAGCTTTTAGCGGGAATGAGCAGTTCTTC.

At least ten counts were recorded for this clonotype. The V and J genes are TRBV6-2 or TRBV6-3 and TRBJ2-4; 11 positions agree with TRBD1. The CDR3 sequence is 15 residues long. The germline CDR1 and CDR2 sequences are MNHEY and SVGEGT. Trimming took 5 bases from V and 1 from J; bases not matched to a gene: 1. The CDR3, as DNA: TGTGCCAGCAGTCGGGACAGGGGGGCCAAAAACATTCAGTACTTC. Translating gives CASSRDRGAKNIQYF.

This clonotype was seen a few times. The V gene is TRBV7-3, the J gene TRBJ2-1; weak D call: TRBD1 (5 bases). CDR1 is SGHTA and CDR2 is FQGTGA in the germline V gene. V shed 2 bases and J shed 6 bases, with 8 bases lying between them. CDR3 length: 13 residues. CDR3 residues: CASSLDSTNEQFF. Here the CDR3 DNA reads TGTGCCAGCAGCTTAGACAGTACCAATGAGCAGTTCTTC.

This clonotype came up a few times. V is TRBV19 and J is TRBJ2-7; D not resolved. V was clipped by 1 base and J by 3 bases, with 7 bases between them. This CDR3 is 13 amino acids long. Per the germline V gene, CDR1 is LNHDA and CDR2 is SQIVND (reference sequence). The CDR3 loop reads CASSIGPDYEQYF. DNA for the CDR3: TGTGCCAGTAGTATAGGTCCGGACTACGAGCAGTACTTC.

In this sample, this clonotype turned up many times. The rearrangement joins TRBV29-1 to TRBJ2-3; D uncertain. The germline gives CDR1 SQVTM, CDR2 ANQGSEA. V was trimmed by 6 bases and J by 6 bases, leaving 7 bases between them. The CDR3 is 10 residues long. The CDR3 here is CSVQLDTQYF. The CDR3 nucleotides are TGCAGCGTGCAGCTGGATACGCAGTATTTT.

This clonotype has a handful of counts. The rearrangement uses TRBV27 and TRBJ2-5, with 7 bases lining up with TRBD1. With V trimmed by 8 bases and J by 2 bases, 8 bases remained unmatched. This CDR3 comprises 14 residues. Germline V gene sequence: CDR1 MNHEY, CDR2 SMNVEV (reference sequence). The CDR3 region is CASRDRLHQETQYF. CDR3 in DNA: TGTGCCAGCCGGGACAGACTACATCAAGAGACCCAGTACTTC.

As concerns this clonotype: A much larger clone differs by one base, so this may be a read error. The CDR3 sequence is CASSVGTGEETQCF. The DNA of the CDR3 is TGTGCCAGCAGCGTGGGGACAGGGGAAGAGACCCAGTGCTTC. This rearrangement joins TRBV9 to TRBJ2-5, with 10 bases identical to TRBD1. The CDR3 is made up of 14 amino acids. Germline CDR1 and CDR2: SGDLS and YYNGEE.

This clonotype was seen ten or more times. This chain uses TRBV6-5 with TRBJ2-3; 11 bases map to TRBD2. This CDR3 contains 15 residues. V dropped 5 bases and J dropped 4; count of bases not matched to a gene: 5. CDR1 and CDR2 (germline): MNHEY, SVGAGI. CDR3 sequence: CASSPSGGWPDTQYF. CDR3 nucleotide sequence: TGTGCCAGCAGTCCTAGCGGGGGGTGGCCAGATACGCAGTATTTT.

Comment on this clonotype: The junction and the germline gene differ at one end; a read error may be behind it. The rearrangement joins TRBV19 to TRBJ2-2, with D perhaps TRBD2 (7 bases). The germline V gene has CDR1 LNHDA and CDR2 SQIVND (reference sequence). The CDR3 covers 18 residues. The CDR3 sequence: CASSPLSGGAIHTGELIF. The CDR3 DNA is TGTGCCAGTAGTCCCTTAAGTGGGGGGGCAATACACACCGGGGAGCTGATTTTT.

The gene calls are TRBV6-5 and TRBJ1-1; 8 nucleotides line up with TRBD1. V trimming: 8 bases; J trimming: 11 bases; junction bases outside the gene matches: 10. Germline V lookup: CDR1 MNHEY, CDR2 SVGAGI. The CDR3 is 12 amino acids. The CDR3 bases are TGTGCCAGCTCCACGCGGACAGGGCTCGCTTTCTTT. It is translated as CASSTRTGLAFF.